The rows below give T cell receptor beta chains drawn from one sample of a study of T cells in localized non-small cell lung cancer. The method was immunoSEQ multiplex PCR; TCRdb's version includes in-frame clones alone and lacks a portion of them. The sample lists 90,000 to 95,000 clones; roughly 87% were seen once. Specimen: peripheral blood, collected before any cancer treatment. These receptors all stem from a man between 40 and 69 years old with stage I squamous cell lung carcinoma. Both conserved end residues are part of each CDR3. The order of the fields is CDR3 length, J gene, clone size, D gene, V gene, CDR3 DNA, CDR3 protein. The D gene is left open where the match is weak. Clone size is shown for a subset of rows, as once, few, many or a class of expanded clone.

len: 15
j_gene: TRBJ1-5
abundance: once
d_gene: TRBD1
v_gene: TRBV7-2
CDR3nt: TGTGCCAGCAGCTTACGAGGGGGCAGCAATCAGCCCCAGCATTTT
CDR3aa: CASSLRGGSNQPQHF

len: 14
j_gene: TRBJ1-1
abundance: .
d_gene: .
v_gene: TRBV4-2
CDR3nt: TGTGCCAGCAGCCTCATGGCACTGAACACTGAAGCTTTCTTT
CDR3aa: CASSLMALNTEAFF

len: 17
j_gene: TRBJ1-5
abundance: .
d_gene: TRBD1
v_gene: TRBV7-8
CDR3nt: TGTGCCAGCAGCTTGGGACCGACAGGGGTAAGCAATCAGCCCCAGCATTTT
CDR3aa: CASSLGPTGVSNQPQHF

len: 14
j_gene: TRBJ1-6
abundance: .
d_gene: TRBD1
v_gene: TRBV28
CDR3nt: TGTGCCAGCAGCCCCCGCCGACAGGGGCGAGTCCTCCACTTT
CDR3aa: CASSPRRQGRVLHF

len: 13
j_gene: TRBJ2-5
abundance: .
d_gene: TRBD1
v_gene: TRBV6-5
CDR3nt: TGTGCCAGCAGTAGAAACAGGGGAGAGACCCAGTACTTC
CDR3aa: CASSRNRGETQYF

len: 15
j_gene: TRBJ1-6
abundance: once
d_gene: TRBD1
v_gene: TRBV6-5
CDR3nt: TGTGCCAGCAGTTACTCGGGACAGGGGTCTTCACCCCTCCACTTT
CDR3aa: CASSYSGQGSSPLHF

len: 13
j_gene: TRBJ1-3
abundance: .
d_gene: .
v_gene: TRBV2
CDR3nt: TGTGCCAGCCAGGGAAACCCTGGAAACACCATATATTTT
CDR3aa: CASQGNPGNTIYF

len: 14
j_gene: TRBJ1-6
abundance: few
d_gene: .
v_gene: TRBV7-6
CDR3nt: TGTGCCAGCAGCTTAGGGAGAGATAATTCACCCCTCCACTTT
CDR3aa: CASSLGRDNSPLHF

len: 11
j_gene: TRBJ1-2
abundance: .
d_gene: .
v_gene: TRBV6-9
CDR3nt: TGTGCCAGCAGACGCCGACTAGGCTACACCTTC
CDR3aa: CASRRRLGYTF

len: 16
j_gene: TRBJ1-3
abundance: .
d_gene: .
v_gene: TRBV19
CDR3nt: TGTGCCAGTACTCCCGGGACATCTTCCTCTGGAAACACCATATATTTT
CDR3aa: CASTPGTSSSGNTIYF

len: 14
j_gene: TRBJ2-1
abundance: .
d_gene: TRBD1
v_gene: TRBV5-1
CDR3nt: TGCGCCAGCAGCTTACAGGGGAGTTCCAATGAGCAGTTCTTC
CDR3aa: CASSLQGSSNEQFF

len: 15
j_gene: TRBJ1-5
abundance: .
d_gene: .
v_gene: TRBV18
CDR3nt: TGTGCCAGCTCACGGGGGTTGGTAAGGAATCAGCCCCAGCATTTT
CDR3aa: CASSRGLVRNQPQHF

len: 15
j_gene: TRBJ2-2
abundance: .
d_gene: .
v_gene: TRBV6-5
CDR3nt: TGTGCCACCAGGAGAGAAGGAGGGCTCACCGGGGAGCTGTTTTTT
CDR3aa: CATRREGGLTGELFF

len: 15
j_gene: TRBJ1-2
abundance: .
d_gene: .
v_gene: TRBV21-1
CDR3nt: TGTGCCAGCAGAACCCCACAGGGGGAGAGGTATGGCTACACCTTC
CDR3aa: CASRTPQGERYGYTF

len: 13
j_gene: TRBJ2-1
abundance: once
d_gene: .
v_gene: TRBV25-1
CDR3nt: TGTGCCAGCGGCAGGGATGAGTACAATGAGCAGTTCTTC
CDR3aa: CASGRDEYNEQFF

len: 15
j_gene: TRBJ2-2
abundance: once
d_gene: .
v_gene: TRBV7-2
CDR3nt: TGTGCCAGCAGCCCAAGGCGGGACAGCACCGGGGAGCTGTTTTTT
CDR3aa: CASSPRRDSTGELFF

len: 15
j_gene: TRBJ1-2
abundance: .
d_gene: .
v_gene: TRBV18
CDR3nt: TGTGCCAGCTCACCAGGCTTGATCTCGAACTATGGCTACACCTTC
CDR3aa: CASSPGLISNYGYTF

len: 15
j_gene: TRBJ1-2
abundance: .
d_gene: TRBD1
v_gene: TRBV30
CDR3nt: TGTGCCTGGATCAAGAGGGACAGAACTCACTATGGCTACACCTTC
CDR3aa: CAWIKRDRTHYGYTF

len: 14
j_gene: TRBJ2-7
abundance: .
d_gene: TRBD1
v_gene: TRBV7-2
CDR3nt: TGTGCCAGCAGCTTAGCGACAGGGAAGGGCGAGCAGTACTTC
CDR3aa: CASSLATGKGEQYF

len: 15
j_gene: TRBJ2-5
abundance: .
d_gene: .
v_gene: TRBV6-1
CDR3nt: TGTGCCAGCAGTGTGGACAGACGTGTACAAGAGACCCAGTACTTC
CDR3aa: CASSVDRRVQETQYF

len: 13
j_gene: TRBJ1-1
abundance: few
d_gene: .
v_gene: TRBV6-5
CDR3nt: TGTGCCAGCAGTTTCCCCTGGGCACCTGAAGCTTTCTTT
CDR3aa: CASSFPWAPEAFF

len: 15
j_gene: TRBJ2-1
abundance: .
d_gene: TRBD2
v_gene: TRBV4-3
CDR3nt: TGCGCCAGCAGCCTCTCGAGCGGGGTCTACAATGAGCAGTTCTTC
CDR3aa: CASSLSSGVYNEQFF

len: 18
j_gene: TRBJ2-2
abundance: .
d_gene: TRBD2
v_gene: TRBV7-9
CDR3nt: TGTGCCAGCAGCTTTTCGCAGCGGGGGCCTTCGAACACCGGGGAGCTGTTTTTT
CDR3aa: CASSFSQRGPSNTGELFF

len: 16
j_gene: TRBJ2-3
abundance: .
d_gene: TRBD1
v_gene: TRBV27
CDR3nt: TGTGCCAGCAGTCTACAACCGGGACAGGGCACAGATACGCAGTATTTT
CDR3aa: CASSLQPGQGTDTQYF

len: 12
j_gene: TRBJ1-1
abundance: .
d_gene: .
v_gene: TRBV28
CDR3nt: TGTGCCAGCACACTCCGGGACACTGAAGCTTTCTTT
CDR3aa: CASTLRDTEAFF

len: 13
j_gene: TRBJ2-1
abundance: .
d_gene: .
v_gene: TRBV5-1
CDR3nt: TGCGCCAGCAGCATCATACCAAACAATGAGCAGTTCTTC
CDR3aa: CASSIIPNNEQFF

len: 15
j_gene: TRBJ1-2
abundance: .
d_gene: .
v_gene: TRBV5-1
CDR3nt: TGCGCCAGCAGCTTGGCCTCAAGGGCGCAGGATGGCTACACCTTC
CDR3aa: CASSLASRAQDGYTF